These 31 T cell receptor beta chains came from one sample sequenced in a study of cytomegalovirus exposure and HLA in healthy donors. Primers for the PCR totalled 60 Vbeta and 13 Jbeta. TCRdb keeps only in-frame clones here, not all; method: immunoSEQ multiplex PCR. The table shows some 180,000 clones, with around 77% occurring only once. Sample: PBMCs. These TCRs come from a young woman in good health and CMV-seronegative.

Comment on this clone: In the same sample, other DNA sequences code for this CDR3. The chain employs TRBV6-6 and TRBJ1-2, with 8 bases aligning to TRBD1. V was clipped by 7 bases and J by 1 base; unmatched bases: 11. CDR3 size: 16 residues. Germline V gene sequence: CDR1 MNHNY, CDR2 SVGAGI (reference sequence). CDR3 bases: TGTGCCAGCACCATAACCGGGACAGGAGTTAACTATGGCTACACCTTC. This sequence encodes CASTITGTGVNYGYTF.

This clone has a single count. This CDR3 reads CAWSRRGTENYGYTF. CDR3 coding DNA: TGTGCCTGGAGTCGGCGGGGCACGGAGAACTATGGCTACACCTTC. This rearrangement joins TRBV30 to TRBJ1-2; weak D call: TRBD1 (5 bases). The CDR3 is 15 amino acids. V lost 2 bases, J lost 2 bases, and 15 bases lay in between. CDR1 is GTSNPN, CDR2 SVGIG, per germline (reference sequence).

This chain connects TRBV6-6 to TRBJ2-3; TRBD1 aligns across 11 bases. Germline V gene lookup returns CDR1 MNHNY and CDR2 SVGAGI (reference sequence). This CDR3 spans 15 amino acids. V lost 8 bases and J lost 5; bases outside the gene matches: 9. The CDR3: CASARGQGVGDTQYF. The CDR3 nucleotides read TGTGCCAGCGCTCGGGGACAGGGGGTAGGAGATACGCAGTATTTT.

The chain is built from TRBV4-3 and TRBJ1-6, with TRBD1 matching 10 bases. The trim removed 3 bases at V and 9 bases at J, leaving 11 bases unmatched. Germline V gene data show CDR1 as LGHNA and CDR2 as YSLEER. This CDR3 has 17 residues. CDR3 nucleotides: TGCGCCAGCAGCCATGACGAGACAGGGGGCTCGCGTTCACCCCTCCACTTT. It codes for CASSHDETGGSRSPLHF.

V gene TRBV6-5 combines with J gene TRBJ2-7, with D unresolved. This CDR3 contains 13 residues. Germline V gene data show CDR1 as MNHEY and CDR2 as SVGAGI. Trimming removed 3 bases at V and 4 bases at J, with 10 bases between. The CDR3 region is CASSYGPRYEQYF. Here the CDR3 DNA reads TGTGCCAGCAGTTATGGCCCGAGGTACGAGCAGTACTTC.

CDR3 DNA: TGTGCCAGCAGCGTAAGTGGCACGAACACTGAAGCTTTCTTT. Translated: CASSVSGTNTEAFF. J is TRBJ1-1 and V is TRBV9; no clear D gene. Trimming pared 1 base from V and 1 base from J, leaving 8 bases between. CDR1 SGDLS and CDR2 YYNGEE come from the germline V gene. There are 14 residues in the CDR3.

This chain connects TRBV6-5 to TRBJ1-4; D is undetermined. The ends were cut back, 1 base at V and 7 bases at J, with 7 bases in the middle. CDR1 and CDR2 from the germline V gene are MNHEY and SVGAGI. This CDR3 spans 13 amino acids. The CDR3 coding sequence is TGTGCCAGCAGTTACTTTGAGGGTGAAAAACTGTTTTTT. Translation: CASSYFEGEKLFF.

This chain uses TRBV5-1 with TRBJ2-3; D may be TRBD2 (5 bases). The V gene lost 1 base and the J gene lost 7 bases, with 13 bases spanning the gap. The CDR3 extends over 14 amino acids. CDR1 and CDR2 from the germline V gene are SGHRS and YFSETQ. In DNA, the CDR3 is TGCGCCAGCAGCTTGAGCGGATTTGGGAATACGCAGTATTTT. Translation gives CASSLSGFGNTQYF.

The chain links TRBV4-3 to TRBJ2-7; D gene unclear. The CDR3 covers 15 residues. Germline V CDR1 and CDR2: LGHNA, YSLEER. V shed 1 base and J shed 0 bases, with 10 bases lying between them. The chain's CDR3 is CASSQATHSSYEQYF. CDR3 sequence (DNA): TGCGCCAGCAGCCAAGCAACCCACAGCTCCTACGAGCAGTACTTC.

The rearrangement joins TRBV2 to TRBJ1-5; D is unclear. This CDR3 is built from 13 residues. The V end lost 7 bases, the J end lost 4 bases, and 11 bases lay between the germline ends. Germline V gene sequence: CDR1 SNHLY, CDR2 FYNNEI. The CDR3 DNA reads as TGTGCCAGCAACCTAAGGACTAATCAGCCCCAGCATTTT. Its translation: CASNLRTNQPQHF.

The chain combines TRBV5-4 with TRBJ2-5; D remains unclear. Trimming pared 4 bases from V and 1 base from J, leaving 11 bases between. The CDR3 has 14 amino acids. Germline V gives CDR1 SGHNT, CDR2 YYREEE (reference sequence). The CDR3 sequence is CASSREPLQETQYF. In nucleotides, the CDR3 is TGTGCCAGCAGCCGCGAACCTCTCCAAGAGACCCAGTACTTC.

The chain is built from TRBV6-5 and TRBJ2-5, with 10 bases identical to TRBD2. Germline CDR1 is MNHEY and CDR2 is SVGAGI. This CDR3 spans 14 amino acids. V trimming: 4 bases; J trimming: 11 bases; junction bases outside the gene matches: 10. CDR3: CASSFLAGEGEQYF. The CDR3 DNA reads TGTGCCAGCAGTTTCCTAGCGGGGGAGGGGGAGCAGTACTTC.

The chain recombines TRBV9 with TRBJ2-5; 8 bases line up with TRBD2. The V and J ends lost 0 bases and 2 bases, in that order; junction bases with no gene match: 3. Germline V lookup: CDR1 SGDLS, CDR2 YYNGEE. This CDR3 has 15 amino acids. CDR3 DNA: TGTGCCAGCAGCGTAGATCGGGGGGGACAAGAGACCCAGTACTTC. Protein product: CASSVDRGGQETQYF.

This clone was counted between two and nine times. The chain recombines TRBV9 with TRBJ1-2, with D unresolved. Germline CDR1 SGDLS, CDR2 YYNGEE. The CDR3 length is 14 residues. V shed 0 bases and J shed 7 bases, with 13 bases lying between them. The CDR3 reads CASSVDPVYGGYTF. CDR3 DNA: TGTGCCAGCAGCGTAGACCCGGTTTATGGTGGCTACACCTTC.

In its sample, this clone was seen once. V gene TRBV5-1 combines with J gene TRBJ2-7, with D possibly being TRBD1 (6 bases). With 0 bases removed from V and 2 bases from J, the gap between germline ends came to 15 bases. Germline values: CDR1 SGHRS, CDR2 YFSETQ. This CDR3 region has 16 residues. CDR3 sequence reads: CASSLDSDRRPYEQYF. In nucleotides, the CDR3 is TGCGCCAGCAGCTTGGACAGCGACAGGCGACCCTACGAGCAGTACTTC. The full variable domain, in which reference TRBV5-1 and TRBJ2-7 provide the parts outside the CDR3, is KAGVTQTPRYLIKTRGQQVTLSCSPISGHRSVSWYQQTPGQGLQFLFEYFSETQRNKGNFPGRFSGRQFSNSRSEMNVSTLELGDSALYLCASSLDSDRRPYEQYFGPGTRLTVT.

This clone turned up a few times. The rearrangement links TRBV6-1 to TRBJ2-2; D is possibly TRBD1 (5 bases). Germline V gene lookup returns CDR1 MNHNS and CDR2 SASEGT. The CDR3 is made up of 15 amino acids. V was cut by 11 bases and J by 5 bases, with 21 bases left in between. The CDR3 coding sequence is TGTGCCGGTAAGTTGGGGCAACTATGGACCGGGGAGCTGTTTTTT. Amino acid sequence: CAGKLGQLWTGELFF.

This clone is a singleton in its sample. The chain recombines TRBV6-5 with TRBJ1-1; possible D gene TRBD1, 5 bases. V was trimmed by 4 bases and J by 0 bases, leaving 12 bases between them. CDR1 and CDR2 from the germline V gene are MNHEY and SVGAGI. The CDR3 contains 15 residues. CDR3 sequence reads: CASSWGELMNTEAFF. In DNA, the CDR3 is TGTGCCAGCAGTTGGGGGGAGCTCATGAACACTGAAGCTTTCTTT.

V is TRBV27 and J is TRBJ1-1; 8 bases match TRBD1. The germline V gene has CDR1 MNHEY and CDR2 SMNVEV (reference sequence). V was clipped by 6 bases and J by 0 bases; unmatched bases: 6. The CDR3 loop spans 15 amino acids. CDR3 coding DNA: TGTGCCAGCAGGACAGGGGCGAGGATGAACACTGAAGCTTTCTTT. Translated: CASRTGARMNTEAFF.

This clone was seen a single time. This sequence joins TRBV19 and TRBJ1-2; a weak D match, TRBD1 (5 bases). Germline V CDR1 and CDR2: LNHDA, SQIVND (reference sequence). This CDR3 has 14 amino acids. Deletions cut 3 bases from V and 1 base from J, with 9 bases between. Written as DNA, the CDR3 is TGTGCCAGTAGTATGGGCCAGGGTAACTATGGCTACACCTTC. This sequence encodes CASSMGQGNYGYTF.

This chain connects TRBV6-5 to TRBJ1-1; no clear D gene. Trimming left V 1 base short and J 1 base short, with 7 bases between. Per the germline V gene, CDR1 is MNHEY and CDR2 is SVGAGI. The CDR3 sequence is 14 residues long. The CDR3 coding sequence is TGTGCCAGCAGTTACTTGGCGGGGAACACTGAAGCTTTCTTT. Its protein product is CASSYLAGNTEAFF.

The J gene is TRBJ2-2, the V gene TRBV6-1; D remains unclear. Trimming took off 2 bases at V and 6 bases at J, with 16 bases between the two ends. CDR3 length: 16 amino acids. CDR1 MNHNS and CDR2 SASEGT come from the germline V gene. The CDR3 spells CASSELTPVSPGELFF. CDR3 DNA sequence: TGTGCCAGCAGTGAACTAACCCCTGTAAGTCCCGGGGAGCTGTTTTTT.

The chain employs TRBV18 and TRBJ1-1, with D uncertain. V was trimmed by 6 bases and J by 0 bases, leaving 11 bases between them. Germline V lookup: CDR1 KGHSH, CDR2 LQKENI. This CDR3 has 14 amino acids. The CDR3 loop is CASSENQMNTEAFF. CDR3 DNA: TGTGCCAGCTCCGAAAATCAGATGAACACTGAAGCTTTCTTT.

The CDR3 DNA follows: TGTGCCAGCGTAGACAGGGTTAAACGCGAGCAGTACTTC. Translating gives CASVDRVKREQYF. The genes are TRBV5-4 and TRBJ2-7; TRBD1 aligns across 7 bases. Trimming took 7 bases from V and 6 from J; bases not matched to a gene: 10. CDR1 and CDR2 (germline): SGHNT, YYREEE (reference sequence). The CDR3 covers 13 residues.

This clone turned up a few times. This chain connects TRBV5-4 to TRBJ1-1; 8 bases are shared with TRBD1. The germline gives CDR1 SGHNT, CDR2 YYREEE (reference sequence). With V trimmed by 5 bases and J by 7 bases, 10 bases remained unmatched. The CDR3 totals 14 residues. CDR3 protein: CASSLQGGLSEAFF. CDR3 coding DNA: TGTGCCAGCAGTCTACAGGGGGGGTTGAGTGAAGCTTTCTTT. Complete variable domain (other parts from reference TRBV5-4 and TRBJ1-1): ETGVTQSPTHLIKTRGQQVTLRCSSQSGHNTVSWYQQALGQGPQFIFQYYREEENGRGNFPPRFSGLQFPNYSSELNVNALELDDSALYLCASSLQGGLSEAFFGQGTRLTVV.

The chain uses TRBV7-9 and TRBJ1-2; TRBD1 agrees at 8 bases. The CDR3 has 15 amino acids. Germline V gene lookup returns CDR1 SEHNR and CDR2 FQNEAQ (reference sequence). Trimming removed 1 base from V and 6 bases from J; junction bases left unmatched: 7. This chain's CDR3 is CASSLGGRGRDGYTF. DNA of the CDR3: TGTGCCAGCAGCTTAGGCGGCAGGGGGCGGGATGGCTACACCTTC.

This rearrangement joins TRBV7-7 to TRBJ2-7; TRBD1 matches 8 bases. Trimming at V came to 1 base and at J to 1 base, leaving 3 bases not matched to a gene. The CDR3 is 15 amino acids. CDR1 is SSHAT, CDR2 FNYEAQ, per germline (reference sequence). The CDR3 reads CASSLGTGPSYEQYF. The CDR3 DNA reads as TGTGCCAGCAGCTTAGGGACAGGGCCATCCTACGAGCAGTACTTC.

The CDR3: CASSYSGRVNTEAFF. The CDR3 coding sequence is TGTGCCAGCAGTTACTCAGGCAGGGTGAACACTGAAGCTTTCTTT. The chain combines TRBV6-5 with TRBJ1-1, with D possibly being TRBD1 (5 bases). Germline V CDR1 and CDR2: MNHEY, SVGAGI. The CDR3 totals 15 residues. Trimming took 0 bases from V and 0 from J, leaving 8 bases between them.

V is TRBV18 and J is TRBJ1-4; TRBD1 matches at 11 bases. This CDR3 comprises 15 residues. J was trimmed by 8 bases and V by 3 bases; bases with no gene match: 5. Per the germline V gene, CDR1 is KGHSH and CDR2 is LQKENI. The CDR3 reads CASSPRGQGGEKLFF. CDR3 in DNA: TGTGCCAGCTCACCGAGGGGACAGGGGGGAGAAAAACTGTTTTTT.

This sequence joins TRBV19 and TRBJ2-7; 8 bases line up with TRBD1. V dropped 1 base and J dropped 4; count of bases not matched to a gene: 3. Germline values: CDR1 LNHDA, CDR2 SQIVND (reference sequence). The CDR3 consists of 14 residues. This CDR3 reads CASSIAGGMYEQYF. CDR3 bases: TGTGCCAGTAGTATAGCAGGGGGCATGTACGAGCAGTACTTC.

V gene TRBV27 combines with J gene TRBJ1-2; 10 bases agree with TRBD1. Germline assignment: CDR1 MNHEY and CDR2 SMNVEV (reference sequence). The CDR3 is 13 residues long. J was trimmed by 8 bases and V by 8 bases; bases with no gene match: 8. CDR3 DNA sequence: TGTGCCAGCGGGGGGACAGGGGCAGGCGGCTACACCTTC. Translation: CASGGTGAGGYTF.

The chain's CDR3 is CASSATTIRDRGSHEQYF. Written as DNA, the CDR3 is TGTGCCAGCAGTGCCACGACCATCCGGGACAGGGGAAGCCACGAGCAGTACTTC. The chain joins TRBV27 to TRBJ2-7, with 10 bases lining up with TRBD1. V was pared by 5 bases and J by 5 bases, with 18 bases of the junction left unmatched. Germline V gene lookup returns CDR1 MNHEY and CDR2 SMNVEV (reference sequence). This CDR3 contains 18 residues.